Many counts were recorded for the clone carrying this T cell receptor (beta chain). This entry belongs to a study of Graves' ophthalmopathy and Graves' hyperthyroidism. V gave up 7 bases and J gave up 6 bases, with 15 bases separating them. Looked up from germline, CDR1 is SQVTM and CDR2 is ANQGSEA. The CDR3 has 12 residues. Amplification of the TCR beta CDR3 regions used RNA transcripts (as template). The library came from an HTBI-primed first-round RT-PCR and a second-round multiplex PCR. TCRdb re-called the multiplex PCR reads with MiXCR, one entry per CDR3 protein. The sample has around 660,000 distinct CDR3 sequences; roughly 41% are singletons.

The clonotype comes from an adult man with Graves' ophthalmopathy. What was sequenced was peripheral blood. The genes are TRBV29-1 and TRBJ1-1; D remains ambiguous. This CDR3 is CSANEGGPEAFF. Here the CDR3 DNA reads TGCAGCGCTAACGAGGGAGGCCCTGAAGCTTTCTTT.